These 8 T cell receptor beta chains were all obtained from the same sample, sequenced in a study of blood T cell repertoires in COVID-19. Sequencing was performed with immunoSEQ multiplex PCR; in TCRdb, only in-frame clones are kept and a portion is missing. The table shows under 300,000 clones, with under 95% occurring only once. The specimen sequenced was PBMCs or T cells enriched from blood (not recorded which). These receptors were obtained from a woman younger than 30 who had recovered from COVID-19.

Concerning this clone: This CDR3 is also generated by other DNA sequences in the sample. The chain has TRBV3-1 (or the pseudogene TRBV3-2) and TRBJ2-7, with D tentatively TRBD1 (5 bases). V was cut by 4 bases and J by 6 bases, with 16 bases left in between. The CDR3 sequence is 14 residues long. Germline lookup yields CDR1 LGHDT and CDR2 YNNKEL (reference sequence). CDR3 coding DNA: TGTGCCAGCAGCCTTGGACAAGGTCCCGCCGAGCAGTACTTC. It codes for CASSLGQGPAEQYF.

J is TRBJ1-2 and V is TRBV19; 8 positions agree with TRBD1. The CDR3 is 13 residues long. Germline V gene data show CDR1 as LNHDA and CDR2 as SQIVND (reference sequence). V gave up 6 bases and J gave up 8 bases; unmatched junction bases: 8. CDR3 DNA sequence: TGTGCCAGTAGGGACAGGGCTAGAGGGGGCTACACCTTC. This encodes CASRDRARGGYTF.

As DNA, the CDR3 is TGTGCCAGCAGGACCCTGACAGGGTTGAACACTGAAGCTTTCTTT. Protein product: CASRTLTGLNTEAFF. The chain joins TRBV2 to TRBJ1-1, with 7 positions matching TRBD1. The CDR3 contains 15 residues. Germline CDR1 and CDR2: SNHLY and FYNNEI. J gave up 0 bases and V 6 bases, and 7 bases lay outside the gene matches.

The count of this clone is one. The chain carries TRBV7-6 and TRBJ1-3; D is possibly TRBD1 (6 bases). V was clipped by 3 bases and J by 2 bases, with 14 bases between them. Germline CDR1 SGHVS, CDR2 FNYEAQ. CDR3 length equals 16 residues. CDR3 nucleotides: TGTGCCAGCAGCTTTACCACAGGGTCGGCTGGAAACACCATATATTTT. Protein sequence: CASSFTTGSAGNTIYF.

The chain couples TRBV19 to TRBJ1-6; D gene uncertain. Trimming took off 5 bases at V and 0 bases at J, with 11 bases between the two ends. The CDR3 loop spans 16 amino acids. Germline V CDR1 and CDR2: LNHDA, SQIVND (reference sequence). CDR3 DNA: TGTGCCAGTAGTCTCTCGGGGAGCTCCTATAATTCACCCCTCCACTTT. Amino acid sequence: CASSLSGSSYNSPLHF.

The chain links TRBV21-1 to TRBJ1-5; the tabulated D call, TRBD1, remains unverified against the DNA. TRBV21-1 is classified as a pseudogene. The CDR3 spans 18 residues. CDR3 nucleotides: TGTGCCAGCAGCATTCCGGATGACGACACTCCCGGCAATCAGCCCCAGCATTTT. Residues: CASSIPDDDTPGNQPQHF.

The V call is TRBV7-9, the J call TRBJ1-6; D unclear. This CDR3 is 15 amino acids long. Trimming took 5 bases from V and 5 from J, leaving 13 bases between them. Germline CDR1 and CDR2: SEHNR and FQNEAQ (reference sequence). The CDR3 sequence is CASSGEGTNNSPLHF. CDR3 sequence (DNA): TGTGCCAGCAGCGGTGAGGGTACGAATAATTCACCCCTCCACTTT.

The chain is built from TRBV24-1 and TRBJ2-1; TRBD2 aligns across 8 bases. Germline V gene lookup returns CDR1 KGHDR and CDR2 SFDVKD. The CDR3 contains 14 residues. V was pared by 4 bases and J by 4 bases, with 2 bases of the junction left unmatched. This chain's CDR3 is CATSEERGYNEQFF. The DNA for the CDR3 is TGTGCCACCAGTGAGGAGCGGGGGTACAATGAGCAGTTCTTC.